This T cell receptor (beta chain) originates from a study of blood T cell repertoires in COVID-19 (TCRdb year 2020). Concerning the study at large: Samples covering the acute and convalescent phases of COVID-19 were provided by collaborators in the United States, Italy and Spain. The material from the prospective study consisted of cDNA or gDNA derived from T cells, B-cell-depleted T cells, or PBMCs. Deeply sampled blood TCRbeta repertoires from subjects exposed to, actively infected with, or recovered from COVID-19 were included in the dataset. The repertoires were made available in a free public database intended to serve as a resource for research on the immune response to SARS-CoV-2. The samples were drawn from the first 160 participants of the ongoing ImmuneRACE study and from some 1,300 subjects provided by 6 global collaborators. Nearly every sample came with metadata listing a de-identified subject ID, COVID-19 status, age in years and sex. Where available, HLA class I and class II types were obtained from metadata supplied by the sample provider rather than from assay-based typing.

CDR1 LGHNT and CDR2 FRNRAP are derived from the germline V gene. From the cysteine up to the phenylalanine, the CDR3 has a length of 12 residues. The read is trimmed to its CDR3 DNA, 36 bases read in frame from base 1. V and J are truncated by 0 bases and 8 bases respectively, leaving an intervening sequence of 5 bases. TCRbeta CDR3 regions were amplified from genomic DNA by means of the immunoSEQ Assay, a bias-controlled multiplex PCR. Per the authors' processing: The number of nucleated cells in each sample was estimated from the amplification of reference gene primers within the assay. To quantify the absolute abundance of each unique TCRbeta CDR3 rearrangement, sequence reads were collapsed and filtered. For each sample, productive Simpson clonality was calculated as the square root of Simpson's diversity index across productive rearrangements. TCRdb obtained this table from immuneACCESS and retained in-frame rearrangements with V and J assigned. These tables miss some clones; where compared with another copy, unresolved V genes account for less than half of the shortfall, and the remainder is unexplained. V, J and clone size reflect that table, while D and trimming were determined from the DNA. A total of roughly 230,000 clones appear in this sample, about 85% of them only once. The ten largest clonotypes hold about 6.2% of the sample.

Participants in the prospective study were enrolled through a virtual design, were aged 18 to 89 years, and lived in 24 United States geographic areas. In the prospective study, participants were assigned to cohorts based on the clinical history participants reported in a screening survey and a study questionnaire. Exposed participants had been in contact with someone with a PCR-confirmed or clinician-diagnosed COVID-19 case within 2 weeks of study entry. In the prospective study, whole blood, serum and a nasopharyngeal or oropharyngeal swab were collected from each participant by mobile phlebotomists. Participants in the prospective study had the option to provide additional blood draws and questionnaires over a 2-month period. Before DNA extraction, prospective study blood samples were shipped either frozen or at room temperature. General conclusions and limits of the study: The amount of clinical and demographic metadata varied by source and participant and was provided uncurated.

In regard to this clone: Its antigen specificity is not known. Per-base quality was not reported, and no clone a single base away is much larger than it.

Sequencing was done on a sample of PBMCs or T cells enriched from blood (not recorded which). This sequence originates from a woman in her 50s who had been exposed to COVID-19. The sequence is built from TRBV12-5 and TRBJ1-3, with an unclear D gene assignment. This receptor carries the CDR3 CASGLVRDTIYF. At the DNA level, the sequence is TGTGCTAGTGGTTTGGTAAGAGACACCATATATTTT.